These T cell receptor beta chains were read from a single sample in a study of Ad26.COV2.S vaccination and SARS-CoV-2 variants. Sequenced by immunoSEQ multiplex PCR; TCRdb stores in-frame clones only, minus some. Of about 480,000 clones detected, around 85% appear once; the ten largest clones hold 9.5% to 15%. The sample here was peripheral blood, taken in a trial of Ad26.COV2.S vaccine versus placebo. These receptors all come from a person aged 18-60 years who received the Ad26.COV2.S COVID-19 vaccine or a placebo. Both conserved end residues are part of each CDR3. The D gene is left open where the match is weak. The size field is filled for only some rows; it gives once, few, many or a size class.

- | - | TRBJ2-7 | TRBV3-1/TRBV3-2 | TGTGCCAGCAGCCCGGCGGGGATCCCCTACGAGCAGTACTTC | CASSPAGIPYEQYF
- | - | TRBJ2-1 | TRBV28 | TGTGCCAGCAGTTCGGGGGGGACAGATTATGAGAATGAGCAGTTCTTC | CASSSGGTDYENEQFF
- | - | TRBJ2-7 | TRBV2 | TGTGCCAGCAGATGGCAGCGGGCACCTACCTACGAGCAGTACTTC | CASRWQRAPTYEQYF
few | - | TRBJ1-5 | TRBV2 | TGTGCCAGCAGTAGGGGTTACAATCAGCCCCAGCATTTT | CASSRGYNQPQHF
once | - | TRBJ2-2 | TRBV18 | TGTGCCAGCTCACCGGATACGGTTAACACCGGGGAGCTGTTTTTT | CASSPDTVNTGELFF
- | - | TRBJ2-1 | TRBV7-9 | TGTGCCAGCAGCTTCGCTCTACATGAGCAGTTCTTC | CASSFALHEQFF
- | - | TRBJ2-1 | TRBV9 | TGTGCCAGCAGCTCACGGGGCGGCTTCGGTTACAATGAGCAGTTCTTC | CASSSRGGFGYNEQFF
- | TRBD2 | TRBJ2-7 | TRBV6-2/TRBV6-3 | TGTGCCAGCAGTAACCCGGGACTAGCGGGAGATAAGTACTTC | CASSNPGLAGDKYF
- | - | TRBJ2-4 | TRBV7-2 | TGTGCCAGCAGCCCAGTTCTGGGGAAAAACATTCAGTACTTC | CASSPVLGKNIQYF
- | TRBD2 | TRBJ2-2 | TRBV28 | TGTGCCAGCAGTTTACGGGGGGGACCCACCGGGGAGCTGTTTTTT | CASSLRGGPTGELFF
- | TRBD1 | TRBJ2-1 | TRBV15 | TGTGCCACCAGCAGACAGGGGGCTTGGGACAATGAGCAGTTCTTC | CATSRQGAWDNEQFF
- | - | TRBJ2-7 | TRBV2 | TGTGCCAGCAGACAGCAGGTCAACGAGCAGTACTTC | CASRQQVNEQYF
- | - | TRBJ2-1 | TRBV11-3 | TGTGCCAGCAGCTTGGGACCTATTTACAATGAGCAGTTCTTC | CASSLGPIYNEQFF
- | - | TRBJ1-1 | TRBV23-1 | TGCGCCAGCAGTCAATCTGGCTGGGTGAACACTGAAGCTTTCTTT | CASSQSGWVNTEAFF
- | - | TRBJ2-4 | TRBV7-8 | TGTGCCAGCAGCGACCAAATGGGGGGAAACATTCAGTACTTC | CASSDQMGGNIQYF
- | - | TRBJ1-1 | TRBV6-4 | TGTGCCAGCAGTGAGGATGGGCGATGGCGCACTGAAGCTTTCTTT | CASSEDGRWRTEAFF
- | TRBD2 | TRBJ2-5 | TRBV11-2 | TGTGCCAGCAGCTTGGGACTAGGAGTGCCAGAGACCCAGTACTTC | CASSLGLGVPETQYF
- | - | TRBJ2-7 | TRBV7-9 | TGTGCCAGCAGCCTCGGTCTCGAGCAGTACTTC | CASSLGLEQYF
- | TRBD1 | TRBJ2-1 | TRBV28 | TGTGCCAGCAGTTTGCGACCGGGACAGGGGCTTCACAATGAGCAGTTCTTC | CASSLRPGQGLHNEQFF
- | TRBD1 | TRBJ1-6 | TRBV27 | TGTGCCAGCCCCATTCCGGGACAGGAGGAGGCCGATTCATGGAGCTCCTATAATTCACCCCTCCACTTT | CASPIPGQEEADSWSSYNSPLHF
- | TRBD2 | TRBJ2-7 | TRBV5-8 | TGTGCCAGCAGCTTCCCGTGGGGTAGCGGGATCCTCTCCTACGAGCAGTACTTC | CASSFPWGSGILSYEQYF
- | TRBD2 | TRBJ2-7 | TRBV28 | TGTGCCAGCAGTCGAAGCGGGAGGGCCTGGGGCTACGAGCAGTACTTC | CASSRSGRAWGYEQYF
few | - | TRBJ2-7 | TRBV7-9 | TGTGCCAGCAGCAGGTCCGGGACTGCCTCTCGCGAGCAGTACTTC | CASSRSGTASREQYF